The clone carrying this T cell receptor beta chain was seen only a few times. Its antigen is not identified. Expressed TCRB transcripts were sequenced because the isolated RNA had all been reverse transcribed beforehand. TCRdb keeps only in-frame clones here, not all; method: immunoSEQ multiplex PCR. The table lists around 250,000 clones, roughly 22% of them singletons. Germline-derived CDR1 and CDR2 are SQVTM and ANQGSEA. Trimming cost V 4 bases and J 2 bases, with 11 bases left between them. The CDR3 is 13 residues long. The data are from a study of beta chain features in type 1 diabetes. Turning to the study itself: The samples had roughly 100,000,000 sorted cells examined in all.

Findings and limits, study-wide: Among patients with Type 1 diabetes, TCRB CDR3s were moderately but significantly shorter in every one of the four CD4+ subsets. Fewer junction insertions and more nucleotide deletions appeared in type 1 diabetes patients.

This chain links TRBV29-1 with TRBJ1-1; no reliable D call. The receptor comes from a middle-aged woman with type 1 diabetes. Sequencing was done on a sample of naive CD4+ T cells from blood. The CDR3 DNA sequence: TGCAGCGTTGTTCGGGTGCCTAACACTGAAGCTTTCTTT. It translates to CSVVRVPNTEAFF.